Each of the 24 T cell receptor beta chains below was sequenced from the same sample in a study of blood T cell repertoires in COVID-19. Repertoires were generated with immunoSEQ multiplex PCR, while TCRdb's copy carries only in-frame clones and drops some. The repertoire holds about 310,000 clones, with 90% as singletons. The sequenced sample was peripheral blood. Receptors originate from a woman in her twenties or thirties with COVID-19, enrolled during active disease.

J is TRBJ1-5 and V is TRBV25-1, with D possibly being TRBD1 (5 bases). CDR3 size: 14 residues. Germline CDR1 reads MGHDK; CDR2 reads SYGVNS. The V end was cut by 5 bases, the J end by 6 bases, with 14 bases between. The CDR3, as DNA: TGTGCCAGCAGTCCCGCGGGGGGAGGTCAGCCCCAGCATTTT. Protein: CASSPAGGGQPQHF. The variable domain in full, completed from reference TRBV25-1 and TRBJ1-5, reads EADIYQTPRYLVIGTGKKITLECSQTMGHDKMYWYQQDPGMELHLIHYSYGVNSTEKGDLSSESTVSRIRTEHFPLTLESARPSHTSQYLCASSPAGGGQPQHFGDGTRLSIL.

This clone has only one observation. The chain uses TRBV7-9 and TRBJ2-1, with 11 bases aligning to TRBD2. Germline V gene lookup returns CDR1 SEHNR and CDR2 FQNEAQ (reference sequence). CDR3 length equals 15 residues. V trimming: 1 base; J trimming: 11 bases; junction bases outside the gene matches: 7. This chain's CDR3 is CASSLGGLADVKQFF. CDR3 nucleotide sequence: TGTGCCAGCAGCTTAGGGGGACTAGCGGATGTCAAGCAGTTCTTC.

This sequence joins TRBV29-1 and TRBJ2-3, with TRBD2 matching over 7 bases. CDR1 is SQVTM and CDR2 is ANQGSEA in the germline V gene. The CDR3 loop spans 15 amino acids. Unmatched junction bases numbered 9, after V lost 0 bases and J lost 6 bases. CDR3 DNA: TGCAGCGTTGAAGAGAGTGGCGGGAGTAGCGATACGCAGTATTTT. Translation: CSVEESGGSSDTQYF.

V and J are TRBV28 and TRBJ2-7, with D unclear. The V gene lost 2 bases and the J gene lost 2 bases, with 4 bases spanning the gap. Germline assignment: CDR1 MDHEN and CDR2 SYDVKM. The length of the CDR3 is 12 residues. The CDR3 region has the DNA TGTGCCAGCAGTTTACGGGCCTACGAGCAGTACTTC. This codes for CASSLRAYEQYF.

CDR3 nucleotides: TGTGCCAGTAGTTTACCCGGGACAGCACTAATAACAAACACTGAAGCTTTCTTT. Its translation: CASSLPGTALITNTEAFF. The chain carries TRBV19 and TRBJ1-1; 7 bases align to TRBD1. CDR3 length: 18 residues. Germline-derived CDR1 and CDR2 are LNHDA and SQIVND (reference sequence). V dropped 5 bases and J dropped 2; count of bases not matched to a gene: 17. The whole variable domain, filled in from reference TRBV19 and TRBJ1-1, reads DGGITQSPKYLFRKEGQNVTLSCEQNLNHDAMYWYRQDPGQGLRLIYYSQIVNDFQKGDIAEGYSVSREKKESFPLTVTSAQKNPTAFYLCASSLPGTALITNTEAFFGQGTRLTVV.

The gene calls are TRBV6-6 and TRBJ1-5; 7 bases are shared with TRBD1. Germline V gene data show CDR1 as MNHNY and CDR2 as SVGAGI (reference sequence). With V trimmed by 6 bases and J by 0 bases, 2 bases remained unmatched. CDR3 length equals 14 residues. CDR3: CASRQGTSNQPQHF. The CDR3 nucleotides read TGTGCCAGCAGACAGGGGACTAGCAATCAGCCCCAGCATTTT.

J is TRBJ2-1 and V is TRBV6-6, with D maybe TRBD2 (6 bases). CDR1 and CDR2 from the germline V gene are MNHNY and SVGAGI (reference sequence). The ends were cut back, 0 bases at V and 4 bases at J, with 13 bases in the middle. The CDR3 extends over 16 amino acids. The CDR3 reads CASSYSGSGGYNEQFF. CDR3 nucleotides: TGTGCCAGCAGTTACTCAGGTAGCGGTGGGTACAATGAGCAGTTCTTC.

The V and J genes are TRBV6-5 and TRBJ1-2; 12 positions agree with TRBD1. Per germline, CDR1 MNHEY and CDR2 SVGAGI. Trimming removed 8 bases from V and 8 bases from J; junction bases left unmatched: 12. CDR3 length: 15 amino acids. CDR3: CASAVMGQGAGGYTF. For the CDR3, the DNA is TGTGCCAGCGCGGTTATGGGACAGGGGGCTGGAGGCTACACCTTC.

The table lists this clone with a count of one. The V gene is TRBV28, the J gene TRBJ1-3; D is undetermined. With 5 bases removed from V and 7 bases from J, the gap between germline ends came to 18 bases. The CDR3 is made up of 15 amino acids. Germline CDR1 is MDHEN and CDR2 is SYDVKM. In DNA form, the CDR3 reads TGTGCCAGCAGTCCCCTCGGGAGAGGATGGAACACCATATATTTT. This encodes CASSPLGRGWNTIYF.

The table lists this clone with a count of one. The chain carries TRBV3-1 (or the pseudogene TRBV3-2) and TRBJ2-7, with 9 bases fitting TRBD2. The V and J ends lost 2 bases and 2 bases, in that order; junction bases with no gene match: 4. Germline CDR1 and CDR2: LGHDT and YNNKEL (reference sequence). This CDR3 spans 15 amino acids. This CDR3 is CASSQLAGRTYEQYF. CDR3 bases: TGTGCCAGCAGCCAACTAGCGGGGCGAACCTACGAGCAGTACTTC.

The chain is built from TRBV30 and TRBJ1-1, with 8 positions matching TRBD1. This CDR3 is 14 amino acids long. Germline CDR1 GTSNPN, CDR2 SVGIG (reference sequence). V trimming: 0 bases; J trimming: 3 bases; junction bases outside the gene matches: 3. The CDR3: CAWSVMDRDTEAFF. Written as DNA, the CDR3 is TGTGCCTGGAGTGTCATGGACAGGGACACTGAAGCTTTCTTT.

In this sample, this clone turned up a few times. This chain joins TRBV15 and TRBJ1-1, with TRBD1 identical over 9 bases. The V gene end was trimmed by 4 bases and the J gene end by 1 base; junction bases not matched to a gene: 7. Germline V gene lookup returns CDR1 LNHNV and CDR2 YYDKDF (reference sequence). The CDR3 runs 16 residues. This chain's CDR3 is CATSTDRGGRNTEAFF. The CDR3, as DNA: TGTGCCACCAGCACGGACAGGGGAGGGAGGAACACTGAAGCTTTCTTT.

This clone appeared a single time. The V and J genes are TRBV28 and TRBJ2-4; TRBD2 is a possible D gene (6 bases). Germline V CDR1 and CDR2: MDHEN, SYDVKM. Trimming removed 4 bases at V and 0 bases at J, with 13 bases between. This CDR3 contains 16 residues. The CDR3 sequence: CASSSAGQVAKNIQYF. The CDR3 bases are TGTGCCAGCAGTTCGGCGGGGCAGGTAGCCAAAAACATTCAGTACTTC.

J is TRBJ2-5 and V is TRBV5-1; TRBD2 might be the D (6 bases). The CDR3 is made up of 15 amino acids. V gave up 2 bases and J gave up 5 bases, with 16 bases separating them. Germline CDR1 and CDR2: SGHRS and YFSETQ. CDR3 nucleotide sequence: TGCGCCAGCAGCTTCCAGACGGAGGGGCGGGAGACCCAGTACTTC. Encoded protein: CASSFQTEGRETQYF. The full variable domain, with the rest looked up from reference TRBV5-1 and TRBJ2-5, is KAGVTQTPRYLIKTRGQQVTLSCSPISGHRSVSWYQQTPGQGLQFLFEYFSETQRNKGNFPGRFSGRQFSNSRSEMNVSTLELGDSALYLCASSFQTEGRETQYFGPGTRLLVL.

The CDR3 DNA is TGTGCCTGGTCCAGGGTCAGCGGCTACACCTTC. Protein product: CAWSRVSGYTF. The V gene is TRBV30, the J gene TRBJ1-2, with D tentatively TRBD1 (5 bases). Trimming cost V 5 bases and J 8 bases, with 12 bases left between them. Germline V gene data show CDR1 as GTSNPN and CDR2 as SVGIG (reference sequence). The CDR3 spans 11 residues.

This clone was recorded once. The chain employs TRBV12-3 or TRBV12-4 and TRBJ2-1; D call uncertain. The V end was cut by 2 bases, the J end by 10 bases, with 12 bases between. This CDR3 is 13 amino acids long. CDR3: CASSLPGSREQFF. DNA for the CDR3: TGTGCCAGCAGTTTACCCGGATCCAGGGAGCAGTTCTTC.

This clone was observed once. The V call is TRBV28, the J call TRBJ1-5; 8 nucleotides match TRBD1. This CDR3 contains 15 residues. With V trimmed by 4 bases and J by 4 bases, 6 bases remained unmatched. In germline, CDR1 is MDHEN, CDR2 SYDVKM. The CDR3 loop is CASSSDRGLNQPQHF. For the CDR3, the DNA is TGTGCCAGCAGTTCCGACAGGGGCTTGAATCAGCCCCAGCATTTT.

The table lists this clone with a few counts. The V gene is TRBV18, the J gene TRBJ1-1; no firm D call. CDR1 and CDR2 (germline): KGHSH, LQKENI. V gave up 3 bases and J gave up 1 base, with 6 bases separating them. This CDR3 contains 13 residues. The CDR3: CASSPPGNTEAFF. CDR3 in DNA: TGTGCCAGCTCACCCCCGGGGAACACTGAAGCTTTCTTT.

The chain employs TRBV30 and TRBJ2-1; possibly TRBD2 for D (6 bases). The CDR3 is made up of 15 amino acids. The ends were cut back, 4 bases at V and 4 bases at J, with 17 bases in the middle. Looked up from germline, CDR1 is GTSNPN and CDR2 is SVGIG (reference sequence). CDR3 DNA sequence: TGTGCCTGGAACCGACGCGGGGCACAGTACAATGAGCAGTTCTTC. Amino acid sequence: CAWNRRGAQYNEQFF.

This sequence joins TRBV5-6 and TRBJ1-2; D possibly corresponds to TRBD1 (6 bases). The CDR3 spans 12 residues. The germline CDR1 and CDR2 sequences are SGHDT and YYEEEE. V gave up 5 bases and J gave up 6 bases, with 11 bases separating them. The CDR3: CASSYYRDGYTF. CDR3 nucleotides: TGTGCCAGCAGTTATTACAGGGATGGCTACACCTTC.

This chain joins TRBV24-1 and TRBJ2-1, with 9 bases that match TRBD2. The CDR3 loop spans 15 amino acids. V shed 7 bases, J shed 3 bases, and the junction held 6 bases outside the gene matches. CDR1 is KGHDR and CDR2 is SFDVKD in the germline V gene. The CDR3 protein is CATRPAGGNYNEQFF. The CDR3, as DNA: TGTGCCACCAGACCAGCGGGAGGTAACTACAATGAGCAGTTCTTC.

This clone was seen more than once but under ten times. The CDR3 protein is CASSVVGDTGGEQYF. The CDR3 DNA reads as TGTGCCAGCAGCGTAGTGGGAGACACCGGCGGAGAGCAGTACTTC. The chain has TRBV9 and TRBJ2-7; a possible D gene is TRBD2 (5 bases). CDR1 and CDR2 (germline): SGDLS, YYNGEE. V was trimmed by 0 bases and J by 7 bases, leaving 17 bases between them. CDR3 size: 15 residues.

This chain connects TRBV19 to TRBJ2-1, with TRBD2 matching 10 bases. CDR1 and CDR2 from the germline V gene are LNHDA and SQIVND (reference sequence). The trim removed 4 bases at V and 6 bases at J, leaving 12 bases unmatched. The CDR3 runs to 17 residues. The CDR3 DNA sequence: TGTGCCAGTAGTAGGGGGGATGGAGCGGGAGGGGTCAATGAGCAGTTCTTC. Translating gives CASSRGDGAGGVNEQFF. Combining the CDR3 with reference TRBV19 and TRBJ2-1 gives the whole variable domain DGGITQSPKYLFRKEGQNVTLSCEQNLNHDAMYWYRQDPGQGLRLIYYSQIVNDFQKGDIAEGYSVSREKKESFPLTVTSAQKNPTAFYLCASSRGDGAGGVNEQFFGPGTRLTVL.

This clone was recorded once. This chain connects TRBV6-1 to TRBJ2-1; 11 bases map to TRBD2. There are 13 residues in the CDR3. The germline V gene encodes CDR1 MNHNS and CDR2 SASEGT. The trim removed 3 bases at V and 10 bases at J, leaving 2 bases unmatched. In nucleotides, the CDR3 is TGTGCCAGCAGTGAGACTAGCGGGATGGAGCAGTTCTTC. Encoded protein: CASSETSGMEQFF.